This T cell receptor (beta chain) was recovered during a study of T-cell reconstitution after alpha-beta-depleted transplantation in children. Unique molecular identifiers were used to barcode this TCRbeta library. Via MiXCR, TCRdb re-called the PCR reads, giving one row per CDR3 protein. The sample lists about 370,000 distinct CDR3 sequences, approximately 20% occurring once. Trimming removed 1 base at V and 4 bases at J, with 14 bases between. The CDR3 is made up of 15 amino acids. This specimen was PBMCs from the stem cell graft donor, taken from the stem cell graft. The clonotype comes from a human donor who donated a stem cell graft to a child with acute myeloid leukemia. V usage is TRBV12-3 or TRBV12-4 and J usage is TRBJ2-7, with D possibly TRBD2 on 6 matching bases. The DNA for the CDR3 is TGTGCCAGCAGTTTAGATCTAGCGAACCTTTACGAGCAGTACTTC. Protein product: CASSLDLANLYEQYF.